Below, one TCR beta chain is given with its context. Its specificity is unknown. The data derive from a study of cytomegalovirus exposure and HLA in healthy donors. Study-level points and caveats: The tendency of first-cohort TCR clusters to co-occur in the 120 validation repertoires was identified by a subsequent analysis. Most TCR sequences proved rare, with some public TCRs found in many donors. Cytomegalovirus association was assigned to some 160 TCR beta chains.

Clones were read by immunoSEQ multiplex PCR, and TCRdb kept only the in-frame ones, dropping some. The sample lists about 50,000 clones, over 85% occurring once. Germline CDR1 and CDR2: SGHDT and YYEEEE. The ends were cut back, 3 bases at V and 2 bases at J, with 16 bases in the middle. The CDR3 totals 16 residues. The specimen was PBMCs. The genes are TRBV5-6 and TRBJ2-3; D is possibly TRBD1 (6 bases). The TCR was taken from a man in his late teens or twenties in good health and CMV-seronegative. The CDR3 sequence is CASSYGPMGATDTQYF. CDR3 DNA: TGTGCCAGCAGCTACGGGCCTATGGGGGCCACAGATACGCAGTATTTT. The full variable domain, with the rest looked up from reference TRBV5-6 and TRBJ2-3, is DAGVTQSPTHLIKTRGQQVTLRCSPKSGHDTVSWYQQALGQGPQFIFQYYEEEERQRGNFPDRFSGHQFPNYSSELNVNALLLGDSALYLCASSYGPMGATDTQYFGPGTRLTVL.